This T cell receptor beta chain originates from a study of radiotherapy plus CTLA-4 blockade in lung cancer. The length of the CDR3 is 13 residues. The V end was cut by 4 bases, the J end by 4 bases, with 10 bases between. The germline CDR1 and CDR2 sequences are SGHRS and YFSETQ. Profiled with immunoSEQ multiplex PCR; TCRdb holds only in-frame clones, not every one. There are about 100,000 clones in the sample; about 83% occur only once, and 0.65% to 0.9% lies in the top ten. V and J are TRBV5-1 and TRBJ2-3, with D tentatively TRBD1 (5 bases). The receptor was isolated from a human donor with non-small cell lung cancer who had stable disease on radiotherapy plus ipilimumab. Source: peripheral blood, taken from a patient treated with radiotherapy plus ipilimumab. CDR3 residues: CASSPTVADTQYF. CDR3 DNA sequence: TGCGCCAGCAGCCCGACAGTGGCAGATACGCAGTATTTT.